This T cell receptor beta chain is drawn from a study of early T cells in non-severe SARS-CoV-2 infection. Whole-study context: Sequencing used unsorted whole-blood bulk RNA, so chains lack pairing. Notes on the study in general: VDJdb matches were skewed toward anti-spike CD8 T cell responses.

Many counts were recorded for this clonotype. Its antigen remains unknown. Unique molecular identifier tags were affixed to discrete cDNA molecules. TCRdb recomputed calls from the 5' RACE reads with MiXCR, one row per CDR3 protein. The repertoire consists of some 82,000 distinct CDR3 sequences, with 5.5% to 7.5% occurring once and the leading ten covering roughly 7.8%. The CDR3 length is 13 residues. The V call is TRBV12-2, the J call TRBJ2-7; TRBD2 is the table's D call, not checked against the DNA. TRBV12-2 is recorded as a pseudogene. Sequenced material: whole blood. The receptor was isolated from an adult who was a healthcare worker with PCR-confirmed SARS-CoV-2 infection or an uninfected control (not recorded which). The CDR3 here is CASRLVIGRNRYF. The DNA for the CDR3 is TGTGCAAGTCGCTTAGTAATCGGGAGAAATCGGTACTTC.